This T cell receptor (beta chain) appears in the sequencing data of a study of CD8+CD57+ T cells in acquired aplastic anemia. Overall study findings and caveats: About 27 CD8+ CDR3 sequences were shared between patients and controls. Patients and controls had CD8+ Simpson's diversity values that were not significantly distinct.

Genomic DNA constituted the template upon which TCR beta VDJ and CDR3 profiling was performed. TCRdb processed the reads anew with MiXCR; each CDR3 protein has one entry. The table includes some 150,000 distinct CDR3 sequences, about 48% detected once. About this clonotype: The antigen is unknown.

Sequencing was done on patients that had shown CD8+CD57+ cell expansion by flow cytometry. Sampling of blood occurred while the patients had still received no therapy. Germline V CDR1 and CDR2: DFQATT, SNEGSKA (reference sequence). The CDR3 is 13 amino acids. V lost 3 bases to trimming and J lost 7 bases, with 15 bases between them. Material: sorted CD4+, CD8+, or CD8+CD57+ T cells (not recorded which) from PBMCs. This chain uses TRBV20-1 with TRBJ2-5; D perhaps matches TRBD1 (5 bases). This receptor was obtained from a human donor with aplastic anemia. CDR3 loop: CSASLRELGTQYF. The CDR3, as DNA: TGCAGTGCTAGTCTCAGGGAACTCGGGACCCAGTACTTC.